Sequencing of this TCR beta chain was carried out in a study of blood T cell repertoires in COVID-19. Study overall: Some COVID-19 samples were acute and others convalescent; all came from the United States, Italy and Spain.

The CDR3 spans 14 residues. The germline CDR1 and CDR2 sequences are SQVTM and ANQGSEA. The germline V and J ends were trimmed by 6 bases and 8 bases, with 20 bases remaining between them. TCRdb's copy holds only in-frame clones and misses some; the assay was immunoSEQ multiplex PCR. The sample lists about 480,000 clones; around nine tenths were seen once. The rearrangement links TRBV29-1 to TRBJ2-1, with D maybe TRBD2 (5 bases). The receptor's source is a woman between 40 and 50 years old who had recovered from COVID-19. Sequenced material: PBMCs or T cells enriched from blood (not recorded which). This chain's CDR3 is CSVGLMKTPDEQFF. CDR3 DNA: TGCAGCGTAGGACTGATGAAAACTCCAGATGAGCAGTTCTTC.